The clone carrying this T cell receptor beta chain has ten or more counts. Profiling that covered TCR beta VDJ and CDR3 relied on genomic DNA as its template. Using its own MiXCR run on the reads, TCRdb lists one record per CDR3 protein. The sample holds 300,000 or so distinct CDR3 sequences, roughly 50% seen once. The sample belongs to a study of CD8+CD57+ T cells in acquired aplastic anemia. The CDR3 extends over 15 amino acids. In germline, CDR1 is LNHDA, CDR2 SQIVND (reference sequence). Trimming shortened V by 6 bases and J by 1 base, and 12 bases separated the two germline ends. The clonotype was recovered from a human donor with severe aplastic anemia or a healthy control (not recorded which). Sequencing was done on a sample of sorted CD4+, CD8+, or CD8+CD57+ T cells (not recorded which) from PBMCs. This chain links TRBV19 with TRBJ2-2, with D maybe TRBD1 (6 bases). DNA of the CDR3: TGTGCCAGTAGGAACAGGGAGTGGAACACCGGGGAGCTGTTTTTT. Protein sequence: CASRNREWNTGELFF.